One and the same sample provided the 2 T cell receptor beta chains below, sequenced in a study of T cell responses to AZD1222 COVID-19 vaccine. Profiled with immunoSEQ multiplex PCR; TCRdb holds only in-frame clones, not every one. The sample yields about 25,000 clones, around 87% seen once. The material was peripheral blood, obtained 28 days after the second AZD1222 dose. The receptors were sampled from an adult who received the AZD1222 COVID-19 vaccine.

This clone was seen a single time. The V gene is TRBV2, the J gene TRBJ2-7, with D maybe TRBD1 (6 bases). This CDR3 contains 16 residues. Trimming pared 2 bases from V and 1 base from J, leaving 15 bases between. Looked up from germline, CDR1 is SNHLY and CDR2 is FYNNEI. This CDR3 reads CASSEQGHRDSYEQYF. CDR3 nucleotide sequence: TGTGCCAGCAGTGAACAGGGGCACCGTGATTCCTACGAGCAGTACTTC. The whole variable domain, remainder taken from reference TRBV2 and TRBJ2-7, is EPEVTQTPSHQVTQMGQEVILRCVPISNHLYFYWYRQILGQKVEFLVSFYNNEISEKSEIFDDQFSVERPDGSNFTLKIRSTKLEDSAMYFCASSEQGHRDSYEQYFGPGTRLTVT.

The V gene is TRBV3-1 (or the pseudogene TRBV3-2), the J gene TRBJ2-7; TRBD1 or TRBD2 may be the D gene (5 bases each). V was clipped by 6 bases and J by 2 bases, with 11 bases between them. Germline loops: CDR1 LGHDT, CDR2 YNNKEL (reference sequence). The CDR3 length is 13 residues. CDR3 sequence: CASSRTGPYEQYF. DNA for the CDR3: TGTGCCAGCAGTCGGACGGGACCCTACGAGCAGTACTTC.